Below, 29 T cell receptor beta chains from the same sample are listed, as sequenced in a study of cytomegalovirus exposure and HLA in healthy donors. Researchers ran the PCR with 60 Vbeta and 13 Jbeta primers. Sequencing was performed with immunoSEQ multiplex PCR; in TCRdb, only in-frame clones are kept and a portion is missing. The data contain about 120,000 clones, about three quarters of them singletons. The sample consisted of PBMCs. These receptors all stem from a human donor in good health.

J is TRBJ1-1 and V is TRBV5-4, with D perhaps TRBD1 (6 bases). V was trimmed by 4 bases and J by 6 bases, leaving 16 bases between them. This CDR3 comprises 14 residues. From germline, CDR1 is SGHNT and CDR2 YYREEE (reference sequence). The CDR3: CASSPGQLVAEAFF. DNA for the CDR3: TGTGCCAGCAGCCCTGGACAGTTGGTGGCTGAAGCTTTCTTT.

This clone has a handful of counts. The chain uses TRBV7-9 and TRBJ2-6; 10 positions agree with TRBD1. Per the germline V gene, CDR1 is SEHNR and CDR2 is FQNEAQ (reference sequence). V gave up 1 base and J gave up 3 bases; unmatched junction bases: 9. This CDR3 contains 19 residues. The CDR3 reads CASSLGRDRGLSGANVLTF. For the CDR3, the DNA is TGTGCCAGCAGCTTAGGGCGGGACAGGGGACTGAGTGGGGCCAACGTCCTGACTTTC.

The chain has TRBV20-1 and TRBJ2-1; no clear D. V lost 7 bases and J lost 0, with 4 bases in between. The V gene's germline CDR1 is DFQATT and CDR2 SNEGSKA (reference sequence). The CDR3 length is 11 residues. The CDR3 region is CSGYSYNEQFF. CDR3 nucleotides: TGCAGTGGTTACTCCTACAATGAGCAGTTCTTC.

The chain combines TRBV6-4 with TRBJ2-3, with 9 bases lining up with TRBD2. V lost 8 bases to trimming and J lost 4 bases; unmatched junction nucleotides: 13. Per germline, CDR1 MRHNA and CDR2 SNTAGT. This CDR3 comprises 16 residues. The CDR3 reads CASRQSSGEGADTQYF. DNA of the CDR3: TGTGCCAGCCGGCAGTCTAGCGGGGAAGGGGCAGATACGCAGTATTTT.

V is TRBV28 and J is TRBJ2-4; 7 nucleotides match TRBD1. V lost 4 bases to trimming and J lost 4 bases; unmatched junction nucleotides: 19. The CDR3 runs 19 residues. The V gene's germline CDR1 is MDHEN and CDR2 SYDVKM. As DNA, the CDR3 is TGTGCCAGCAGTTCCCGCCCCCTTGGGACAGCGCCCGATAAAAACATTCAGTACTTC. Its protein product is CASSSRPLGTAPDKNIQYF.

The CDR3 nucleotides are TGCAGCGTTGAAGATCCGGGAATAGGGATGAATTACGAGCAGTACTTC. Translating gives CSVEDPGIGMNYEQYF. The V gene is TRBV29-1, the J gene TRBJ2-7, with D maybe TRBD2 (5 bases). CDR1 is SQVTM and CDR2 is ANQGSEA in the germline V gene. This CDR3 region has 16 residues. Deletions cut 0 bases from V and 4 bases from J, with 19 bases between.

The chain recombines TRBV7-8 with TRBJ2-7, with D maybe TRBD2 (5 bases). V gave up 5 bases and J gave up 2 bases, with 16 bases separating them. There are 15 residues in the CDR3. Germline V gene lookup returns CDR1 SGHVS and CDR2 FQNEAQ. The CDR3 coding sequence is TGTGCCAGCAGCCCCTTCCGGACTCTAGCCTACGAGCAGTACTTC. This translates into CASSPFRTLAYEQYF.

This clone showed up just a few times. This chain uses TRBV7-9 with TRBJ1-3; D unclear. Germline V gene data show CDR1 as SEHNR and CDR2 as FQNEAQ (reference sequence). The CDR3 length is 16 residues. V gave up 6 bases and J gave up 0 bases, with 15 bases separating them. The CDR3 region is CASRLNRSGSGNTIYF. As DNA, the CDR3 is TGTGCCAGCAGACTCAACCGGTCAGGCTCTGGAAACACCATATATTTT.

CDR3 DNA sequence: TGTGCCAGCAGTTACTCGGCTAGCCAAGAGTTTGAGCAGTTCTTC. Translation gives CASSYSASQEFEQFF. The rearrangement joins TRBV6-5 to TRBJ2-1; D possibly corresponds to TRBD2 (5 bases). This CDR3 has 15 amino acids. The germline V and J ends were trimmed by 0 bases and 9 bases, with 15 bases remaining between them. Germline V gene data show CDR1 as MNHEY and CDR2 as SVGAGI.

This chain connects TRBV7-6 to TRBJ1-2, with a possible D match to TRBD1 (5 bases). Trimming shortened V by 2 bases and J by 5 bases, and 12 bases separated the two germline ends. The CDR3 is 14 amino acids. From germline, CDR1 is SGHVS and CDR2 FNYEAQ. The CDR3 DNA is TGTGCCAGCAGCTTACTAGGGGCGCGGTATGGCTACACCTTC. Its translation is CASSLLGARYGYTF.

This clone was counted between two and nine times. This chain uses TRBV5-1 with TRBJ1-1, with D perhaps TRBD1 (6 bases). The CDR3 consists of 15 residues. Germline V gene sequence: CDR1 SGHRS, CDR2 YFSETQ. Trimming removed 8 bases at V and 8 bases at J, with 25 bases between. CDR3 sequence (DNA): TGCGCCAGTAAACCAGGAACAGGGAGTTTTCCCGAAGCTTTCTTT. It yields the protein CASKPGTGSFPEAFF.

The genes are TRBV4-1 and TRBJ1-5; the D is unclear. This CDR3 contains 19 residues. The V end lost 4 bases, the J end lost 2 bases, and 24 bases lay between the germline ends. CDR1 and CDR2 from the germline V gene are MGHRA and YSYEKL. CDR3 region: CASSPEESWAVAGNQPQHF. CDR3 bases: TGCGCCAGCAGCCCGGAGGAGTCATGGGCTGTAGCGGGCAATCAGCCCCAGCATTTT.

The chain carries TRBV6-5 and TRBJ2-5, with TRBD1 identical over 9 bases. The CDR3 covers 16 residues. CDR1 MNHEY and CDR2 SVGAGI come from the germline V gene. V dropped 0 bases and J dropped 9; count of bases not matched to a gene: 11. The CDR3 DNA reads TGTGCCAGCAGTTACTCGAAACAGGGGGCGAATGGGCCCCAGTACTTC. Protein: CASSYSKQGANGPQYF.

The chain employs TRBV18 and TRBJ2-3, with 8 bases that match TRBD2. This CDR3 comprises 21 residues. Germline loops: CDR1 KGHSH, CDR2 LQKENI. Trimming removed 2 bases from V and 3 bases from J; junction bases left unmatched: 22. The CDR3 sequence is CASSPGFGFREGREGTDTQYF. CDR3 DNA sequence: TGTGCCAGCTCACCAGGTTTCGGGTTTCGGGAGGGTAGAGAAGGAACAGATACGCAGTATTTT. The full variable domain, rest sourced from reference TRBV18 and TRBJ2-3, is NAGVMQNPRHLVRRRGQEARLRCSPMKGHSHVYWYRQLPEEGLKFMVYLQKENIIDESGMPKERFSAEFPKEGPSILRIQQVVRGDSAAYFCASSPGFGFREGREGTDTQYFGPGTRLTVL.

The rearrangement joins TRBV9 to TRBJ1-2, with 7 bases that match TRBD1. J was trimmed by 6 bases and V by 3 bases; bases with no gene match: 5. The CDR3 runs 13 residues. Germline V gives CDR1 SGDLS, CDR2 YYNGEE. The CDR3: CASSANTGDGYTF. The CDR3 DNA follows: TGTGCCAGCAGCGCAAACACAGGGGATGGCTACACCTTC. The whole variable domain, remainder taken from reference TRBV9 and TRBJ1-2, is DSGVTQTPKHLITATGQRVTLRCSPRSGDLSVYWYQQSLDQGLQFLIQYYNGEERAKGNILERFSAQQFPDLHSELNLSSLELGDSALYFCASSANTGDGYTFGSGTRLTVV.

This clone was recorded only once. The rearrangement uses TRBV5-1 and TRBJ2-5; D is ambiguous. Trimming shortened V by 5 bases and J by 0 bases, and 14 bases separated the two germline ends. The CDR3 contains 15 residues. The V gene's germline CDR1 is SGHRS and CDR2 YFSETQ. For the CDR3, the DNA is TGCGCCAGCAGAGACGGAGCTTGGTACCAAGAGACCCAGTACTTC. It is translated as CASRDGAWYQETQYF. Full variable domain (remainder filled in from reference TRBV5-1 and TRBJ2-5): KAGVTQTPRYLIKTRGQQVTLSCSPISGHRSVSWYQQTPGQGLQFLFEYFSETQRNKGNFPGRFSGRQFSNSRSEMNVSTLELGDSALYLCASRDGAWYQETQYFGPGTRLLVL.

This clone was detected only once. This rearrangement joins TRBV5-1 to TRBJ2-5, with 10 bases aligning to TRBD2. Germline V lookup: CDR1 SGHRS, CDR2 YFSETQ. This CDR3 is built from 15 residues. V lost 4 bases to trimming and J lost 4 bases; unmatched junction nucleotides: 7. Here the CDR3 reads CASSISGGFRETQYF. In DNA, the CDR3 is TGCGCCAGCAGCATTAGCGGGGGGTTCAGAGAGACCCAGTACTTC.

The chain recombines TRBV11-2 with TRBJ1-5; possibly TRBD1 for D (5 bases). Germline CDR1 and CDR2: SGHAT and FQNNGV. This CDR3 has 14 residues. Trimming took off 2 bases at V and 3 bases at J, with 8 bases between the two ends. CDR3: CASSLQGHNQPQHF. DNA of the CDR3: TGTGCCAGCAGCTTACAGGGCCACAATCAGCCCCAGCATTTT.

The rearrangement joins TRBV2 to TRBJ1-1; possible D gene TRBD1, 6 bases. The CDR3 is made up of 15 amino acids. The germline CDR1 and CDR2 sequences are SNHLY and FYNNEI. V lost 4 bases to trimming and J lost 1 base, with 13 bases between them. The CDR3 DNA follows: TGTGCCAGCAGTGCGAGTTCAGGGGCGAACACTGAAGCTTTCTTT. It codes for CASSASSGANTEAFF. The complete variable domain, with remaining parts taken from reference TRBV2 and TRBJ1-1, reads EPEVTQTPSHQVTQMGQEVILRCVPISNHLYFYWYRQILGQKVEFLVSFYNNEISEKSEIFDDQFSVERPDGSNFTLKIRSTKLEDSAMYFCASSASSGANTEAFFGQGTRLTVV.

V usage is TRBV29-1 and J usage is TRBJ2-5; 7 positions match TRBD2. CDR1 SQVTM and CDR2 ANQGSEA come from the germline V gene. This CDR3 spans 15 amino acids. The trim removed 4 bases at V and 2 bases at J, leaving 10 bases unmatched. CDR3 bases: TGCAGCGTTGGGGGGTGGGGGGGAGCACAAGAGACCCAGTACTTC. Its translation is CSVGGWGGAQETQYF.

This chain uses TRBV27 with TRBJ2-4, with no clear D. Trimming removed 3 bases at V and 6 bases at J, with 9 bases between. Germline V gene lookup returns CDR1 MNHEY and CDR2 SMNVEV (reference sequence). The CDR3 is 13 amino acids. The CDR3 is CASSLNTGNIQYF. CDR3 in DNA: TGTGCCAGCAGTTTGAACACGGGAAACATTCAGTACTTC.

The V and J genes are TRBV6-9 and TRBJ1-6, with D maybe TRBD1 (5 bases). Germline-derived CDR1 and CDR2 are MNHGY and SVAAGI. V lost 1 base and J 8 bases, leaving 12 bases between the germline ends. The CDR3 runs 15 residues. The CDR3 DNA sequence: TGTGCCAGCAGTTATTTAGGGGTTAGGGATTCACCCCTCCACTTT. It codes for CASSYLGVRDSPLHF.

The rearrangement joins TRBV5-1 to TRBJ2-5; possible D gene TRBD1, 5 bases. The J call is uncertain, as TRBJ2-7 better fits the DNA end. This CDR3 has 12 residues. Germline assignment: CDR1 SGHRS and CDR2 YFSETQ. The CDR3 region is CASGLDSYEQYF. CDR3 nucleotide sequence: TGCGCCAGCGGCCTCGACAGCTACGAGCAGTACTTC.

The chain links TRBV6-5 to TRBJ2-7; 10 positions agree with TRBD1. V trimming: 0 bases; J trimming: 6 bases; junction bases outside the gene matches: 5. The CDR3 totals 15 residues. Germline V lookup: CDR1 MNHEY, CDR2 SVGAGI. CDR3 amino acids: CASSYSYRTGGEQYF. The CDR3 coding sequence is TGTGCCAGCAGTTACTCGTATAGGACAGGGGGCGAGCAGTACTTC.

Here the CDR3 DNA reads TGTGCCAGCAGCTTAGGCCTCGCGGGGGGGCTCGCAGATACGCAGTATTTT. This translates into CASSLGLAGGLADTQYF. The genes are TRBV13 and TRBJ2-3; 9 nucleotides align to TRBD2. CDR1 and CDR2 from the germline V gene are PRHDT and FYEKMQ (reference sequence). The CDR3 loop spans 17 amino acids. The V and J ends lost 0 bases and 4 bases, in that order; junction bases with no gene match: 8.

This clone was detected a few times. The CDR3 protein is CASSNQGFSYEQYF. For the CDR3, the DNA is TGTGCCAGCAGTAATCAGGGTTTCTCCTACGAGCAGTACTTC. This rearrangement joins TRBV6-5 to TRBJ2-7; a possible D gene is TRBD1 (5 bases). The length of the CDR3 is 14 residues. Trimming pared 5 bases from V and 0 bases from J, leaving 11 bases between. In germline, CDR1 is MNHEY, CDR2 SVGAGI.

The chain couples TRBV25-1 to TRBJ2-1; maybe TRBD2 (6 bases). The CDR3 contains 13 residues. Per germline, CDR1 MGHDK and CDR2 SYGVNS. The germline V and J ends were trimmed by 4 bases and 3 bases, with 7 bases remaining between them. The CDR3 is CASSAGLYNEQFF. Written as DNA, the CDR3 is TGTGCCAGCAGTGCGGGACTCTACAATGAGCAGTTCTTC.

The genes are TRBV29-1 and TRBJ2-6; 9 positions agree with TRBD1. Germline V gene lookup returns CDR1 SQVTM and CDR2 ANQGSEA. After removal of 6 bases from V and 0 bases from J, the junction contained 6 bases not matched to a gene. CDR3 size: 16 residues. CDR3: CSVRDREDSGANVLTF. The CDR3 DNA sequence: TGCAGCGTCCGGGACAGGGAGGACTCTGGGGCCAACGTCCTGACTTTC.

In regard to this clone: The same CDR3 is also encoded by other DNA sequences in this sample. V is TRBV7-9 and J is TRBJ2-3; TRBD2 is a possible D gene (6 bases). The CDR3 length is 14 residues. The V end was cut by 3 bases, the J end by 1 base, with 8 bases between. CDR1 and CDR2 from the germline V gene are SEHNR and FQNEAQ (reference sequence). CDR3 protein: CASSFGGGTDTQYF. CDR3 DNA sequence: TGTGCCAGCAGCTTCGGCGGGGGCACAGATACGCAGTATTTT.